The sequence of this TCR beta chain was determined in a study of blood T cell repertoires in COVID-19. Looking at the study overall: PBMCs, B-cell-depleted T cells, or T cells provided the cDNA or gDNA that made up the material.

Participant ages covered about 18 to 95 years across 24 US areas. Original processing methods: From reference gene primer amplification, estimates of nucleated cell counts were derived. Using immunoSEQ multiplex PCR, the repertoire was profiled, and TCRdb retains in-frame clones only, with some absent. Clonal size and the V and J genes are those of that table, whereas D and trimming came from the DNA. The data hold a few hundred thousand clones, with 80% to 90% observed a single time. This CDR3 contains 14 residues. V shed 5 bases and J shed 0 bases, with 11 bases lying between them. In germline, CDR1 is SGHAT, CDR2 FQDESV (reference sequence).

The sequencing input was PBMCs or T cells enriched from blood (not recorded which). This TCR came from a young man in a cohort exposed to, infected with or recovered from COVID-19 (not recorded which). This chain links TRBV11-1 with TRBJ2-7, with D perhaps matching TRBD2 (5 bases). In nucleotides, the CDR3 is TGTGCCAGCAGCCCGACGGGGAGCTCCTACGAGCAGTACTTC. It is translated as CASSPTGSSYEQYF.